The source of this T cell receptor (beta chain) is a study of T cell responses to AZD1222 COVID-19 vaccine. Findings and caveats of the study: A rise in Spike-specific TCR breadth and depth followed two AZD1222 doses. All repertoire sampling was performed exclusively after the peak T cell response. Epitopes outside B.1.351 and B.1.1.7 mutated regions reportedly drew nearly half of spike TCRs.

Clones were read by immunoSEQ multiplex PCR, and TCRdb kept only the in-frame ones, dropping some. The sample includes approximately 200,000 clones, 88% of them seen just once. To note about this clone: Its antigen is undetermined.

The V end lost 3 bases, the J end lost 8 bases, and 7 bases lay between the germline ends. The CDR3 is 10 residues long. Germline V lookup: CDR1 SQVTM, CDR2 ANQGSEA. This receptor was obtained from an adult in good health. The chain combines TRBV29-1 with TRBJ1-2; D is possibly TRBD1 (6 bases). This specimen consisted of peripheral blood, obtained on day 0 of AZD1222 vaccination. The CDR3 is CSVDQGGYTF. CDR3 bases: TGCAGCGTTGATCAGGGGGGCTACACCTTC.